A selection of T cell receptor beta chains follows, all from one sample in a study of T cell responses to AZD1222 COVID-19 vaccine. Profiling relied on immunoSEQ multiplex PCR, and the TCRdb table lists in-frame clones only, not all of them. The data hold about 110,000 clones, with about 90% observed a single time. The sequencing used peripheral blood, collected 28 days after the second AZD1222 dose. The receptor source for this set is an adult who received the AZD1222 COVID-19 vaccine. CDR3s include the opening cysteine and the closing phenylalanine or tryptophan. Fields, in order: clone size, V gene, J gene, D gene, CDR3 DNA, CDR3 protein. The D gene is left open where the match is weak. Size is stated for part of the rows, as once, few or many counts, or as a class when the clone is expanded.

.,TRBV27,TRBJ2-3,.,TGTGCCAGCACAACGGACAGAAACACAGATACGCAGTATTTT,CASTTDRNTDTQYF
.,TRBV12-3/TRBV12-4,TRBJ2-5,.,TGTGCCAGCACTGTGTCCTCCGGGGAGACCCAGTACTTC,CASTVSSGETQYF
.,TRBV3-1/TRBV3-2,TRBJ1-1,.,TGTGCCAGCAGCCAAGGGATGGGGACTGAAGCTTTCTTT,CASSQGMGTEAFF
.,TRBV28,TRBJ2-3,.,TGTGCCAGCAGTTCTGGGGGGAGGGGGATTACTACAGATACGCAGTATTTT,CASSSGGRGITTDTQYF
few,TRBV19,TRBJ1-1,.,TGTGCCAGTAGTATGTATTCCCATCGTGCATCGAACATGAACACTGAAGCTTTCTTT,CASSMYSHRASNMNTEAFF
.,TRBV27,TRBJ2-1,TRBD2,TGTGCCAGCAGAGGGACTAGCGGGAGTATCTATGAGCAGTTCTTC,CASRGTSGSIYEQFF
once,TRBV7-9,TRBJ1-1,.,TGTGCCAGCAGCTCAGAGATGAACACTGAAGCTTTCTTT,CASSSEMNTEAFF
once,TRBV4-1,TRBJ2-1,.,TGCGCCAGCAGCGCACGAATCGAGGCCTCGGACTACAATGAGCAGTTCTTC,CASSARIEASDYNEQFF
.,TRBV7-9,TRBJ1-3,.,TGTGCCAGCAGCTCATCCGGGACATTAATTGGAAACACCATATATTTT,CASSSSGTLIGNTIYF
.,TRBV3-1/TRBV3-2,TRBJ1-3,.,TGTGCCAGCAGGCGACAGAGCTCTGGAAACACCATATATTTT,CASRRQSSGNTIYF
.,TRBV5-4,TRBJ1-2,.,TGTGCCAGCAGCTCGTTAATCCCGACGGTCTATGGCTACACCTTC,CASSSLIPTVYGYTF
.,TRBV19,TRBJ2-1,.,TGTGCCAGTAGTATAGGGGTGTATCTGTACAATGAGCAGTTCTTC,CASSIGVYLYNEQFF
.,TRBV11-3,TRBJ1-6,.,TGTGCCAGCAGCCTCGGACAGCTTCGGTCACCCCTCCACTTT,CASSLGQLRSPLHF
.,TRBV5-6,TRBJ2-7,.,TGTGCCAGCAGCTCCGGGACTCGTTCCTACGAGCAGTACTTC,CASSSGTRSYEQYF
.,TRBV5-1,TRBJ2-5,TRBD2,TGCGCCAGCAGCTTGGGGAAACTAGCGGACCAAGAGACCCAGTACTTC,CASSLGKLADQETQYF
.,TRBV28,TRBJ1-2,.,TGTGCCAGCACCCCGGACACTAACTATGGCTACACCTTC,CASTPDTNYGYTF
.,TRBV15,TRBJ1-2,TRBD1,TGTGCCACCAGCAGAGTTACAGGGGAAGGCTACACCTTC,CATSRVTGEGYTF